These 19 T cell receptor beta chains originate from one sample sequenced in a study of cytomegalovirus exposure and HLA in healthy donors (dated by TCRdb to about 2017). Library preparation used the immunoSEQ multiplex PCR assay. The multiplex PCR relied on a mix of 60 forward primers for TCR Vbeta segments and 13 reverse primers for TCR Jbeta segments. TCRdb mirrors the immuneACCESS table, restricted to in-frame sequences. Some clones are absent from its copies; in checked studies, under half trace to an unresolved V gene, and the reason for the others is unknown. Counted in this sample were some 190,000 clones; about 82% of them appeared once. Of the sample, less than 2% is held by the ten largest clones. Specimen: PBMCs. Receptors were obtained from a woman aged 30 to 39 in good health and CMV-seronegative.

The chain uses TRBV5-1 and TRBJ1-2; TRBD1 might be the D (5 bases). Germline values: CDR1 SGHRS, CDR2 YFSETQ. V shed 0 bases and J shed 3 bases, with 9 bases lying between them. The CDR3 loop spans 14 amino acids. This CDR3 reads CASSLARGDYGYTF. CDR3 in DNA: TGCGCCAGCAGCTTGGCCCGGGGGGACTATGGCTACACCTTC.

This rearrangement joins TRBV7-6 to TRBJ1-1; D not certain. Germline CDR1 and CDR2: SGHVS and FNYEAQ. CDR3 size: 13 residues. The V and J ends lost 5 bases and 3 bases respectively, with 10 bases between them. The CDR3 DNA reads as TGTGCCAGCAGCCCCCGGCAGGACACTGAAGCTTTCTTT. Amino acids: CASSPRQDTEAFF.

The gene calls are TRBV2 and TRBJ2-5, with D maybe TRBD2 (6 bases). Deletions cut 5 bases from V and 0 bases from J, with 10 bases between. Germline loops: CDR1 SNHLY, CDR2 FYNNEI. This CDR3 comprises 14 residues. CDR3 sequence reads: CASSREKYQETQYF. DNA of the CDR3: TGTGCCAGCAGTCGGGAGAAGTACCAAGAGACCCAGTACTTC. Full variable domain (outside the CDR3, taken from reference TRBV2 and TRBJ2-5): EPEVTQTPSHQVTQMGQEVILRCVPISNHLYFYWYRQILGQKVEFLVSFYNNEISEKSEIFDDQFSVERPDGSNFTLKIRSTKLEDSAMYFCASSREKYQETQYFGPGTRLLVL.

The chain employs TRBV29-1 and TRBJ1-2, with a possible D match to TRBD1 (5 bases). CDR1 is SQVTM and CDR2 is ANQGSEA in the germline V gene. With 0 bases removed from V and 6 bases from J, the gap between germline ends came to 11 bases. The CDR3 length is 13 residues. The CDR3 nucleotides read TGCAGCGTTGAAGAAGGGGCGCAGGATGGCTACACCTTC. The encoded protein is CSVEEGAQDGYTF.

The CDR3 region has the DNA TGCGCCAGCAGCCAAGCAGTCCCCACCGGGGAGCTGTTTTTT. Amino acids: CASSQAVPTGELFF. The chain combines TRBV4-3 with TRBJ2-2; no reliable D call. Germline values: CDR1 LGHNA, CDR2 YSLEER. The CDR3 sequence is 14 residues long. V was pared by 1 base and J by 4 bases, with 7 bases between.

The chain joins TRBV7-9 to TRBJ1-2; 7 bases map to TRBD1. CDR3 length: 14 amino acids. Looked up from germline, CDR1 is SEHNR and CDR2 is FQNEAQ (reference sequence). The V and J ends lost 4 bases and 3 bases, in that order; junction bases with no gene match: 5. The CDR3 protein is CASSYRDSDYGYTF. CDR3 coding DNA: TGTGCCAGCAGCTACCGGGACAGCGACTATGGCTACACCTTC.

The CDR3 DNA is TGTGCCAGCCGCCCAGGGTTCGGGCTCAAGTTGGCAGATACGCAGTATTTT. Amino acid sequence: CASRPGFGLKLADTQYF. The chain uses TRBV27 and TRBJ2-3; possible D gene TRBD1, 5 bases. CDR3 size: 17 residues. Trimming removed 8 bases from V and 4 bases from J, with 25 bases in between. Germline V gives CDR1 MNHEY, CDR2 SMNVEV (reference sequence).

This clone was observed once. The chain employs TRBV7-2 and TRBJ1-2; no clear D gene. Germline-derived CDR1 and CDR2 are SGHTA and FQGNSA. V gave up 5 bases and J gave up 3 bases, with 19 bases separating them. The CDR3 has 16 residues. Here the CDR3 reads CASSPVGGGPDYGYTF. The DNA of the CDR3 is TGTGCCAGCAGCCCCGTCGGTGGAGGGCCCGACTATGGCTACACCTTC.

This clone was observed a single time. The chain recombines TRBV19 with TRBJ2-7; the match to TRBD2 covers 11 bases. Germline assignment: CDR1 LNHDA and CDR2 SQIVND (reference sequence). With 6 bases clipped from V and 1 base from J, the junction kept 8 bases outside the gene matches. The length of the CDR3 is 16 residues. CDR3 protein: CASSRLAGRLSYEQYF. The CDR3 coding sequence is TGTGCCAGTAGCCGACTAGCGGGGAGGTTATCCTACGAGCAGTACTTC. Filled out from reference TRBV19 and TRBJ2-7, the complete variable domain reads DGGITQSPKYLFRKEGQNVTLSCEQNLNHDAMYWYRQDPGQGLRLIYYSQIVNDFQKGDIAEGYSVSREKKESFPLTVTSAQKNPTAFYLCASSRLAGRLSYEQYFGPGTRLTVT.

This chain joins TRBV9 and TRBJ2-7; unclear D gene. The germline V gene encodes CDR1 SGDLS and CDR2 YYNGEE. Trimming stripped 6 bases from V and 10 bases from J, with 8 bases between. The CDR3 extends over 9 amino acids. The CDR3 coding sequence is TGTGCCAGCACAGTCCCACAGTACTTC. This gives the protein CASTVPQYF.

The chain has TRBV6-5 and TRBJ1-6, with D perhaps TRBD1 (6 bases). The V gene's germline CDR1 is MNHEY and CDR2 SVGAGI. CDR3 size: 16 residues. The V gene lost 2 bases and the J gene lost 0 bases, with 8 bases spanning the gap. CDR3 nucleotide sequence: TGTGCCAGCAGTTACGGACAGAGCTCCTATAATTCACCCCTCCACTTT. This encodes CASSYGQSSYNSPLHF.

The chain links TRBV4-1 to TRBJ1-5; TRBD1 matches at 9 bases. The CDR3 contains 17 residues. In germline, CDR1 is MGHRA, CDR2 YSYEKL. Unmatched junction bases numbered 10, after V lost 7 bases and J lost 0 bases. The CDR3 DNA is TGCGCCAGCACCCTAACGGGACAGGGAATTAGCAATCAGCCCCAGCATTTT. Translating it yields CASTLTGQGISNQPQHF.

This rearrangement joins TRBV6-5 to TRBJ1-2; 7 nucleotides align to TRBD1. Trimming removed 0 bases from V and 3 bases from J; junction bases left unmatched: 7. The germline gives CDR1 MNHEY, CDR2 SVGAGI. The CDR3 is made up of 16 amino acids. In nucleotides, the CDR3 is TGTGCCAGCAGTTACTCGACTATAGGGGGCGACTATGGCTACACCTTC. This codes for CASSYSTIGGDYGYTF.

The J gene is TRBJ2-5, the V gene TRBV9, with a weak D call TRBD1 (6 bases). Looked up from germline, CDR1 is SGDLS and CDR2 is YYNGEE. This CDR3 spans 14 amino acids. V was shortened by 2 bases and J by 5 bases, with 13 bases between the two germline ends. The CDR3 loop reads CASSVTGAGETQYF. The DNA of the CDR3 is TGTGCCAGCAGCGTGACAGGCGCCGGGGAGACCCAGTACTTC.

This chain links TRBV19 with TRBJ2-3, with D uncertain. Trimming shortened V by 1 base and J by 6 bases, and 11 bases separated the two germline ends. CDR1 and CDR2 (germline): LNHDA, SQIVND (reference sequence). This CDR3 contains 14 residues. CDR3 residues: CASSIVGQADTQYF. In DNA, the CDR3 is TGTGCCAGTAGTATAGTTGGTCAGGCCGATACGCAGTATTTT.

The rearrangement uses TRBV5-1 and TRBJ2-3, with TRBD2 matching over 9 bases. Per germline, CDR1 SGHRS and CDR2 YFSETQ. The CDR3 is made up of 17 amino acids. J gave up 0 bases and V 3 bases, and 8 bases lay outside the gene matches. The CDR3: CASSWPGLASSTDTQYF. The CDR3 region has the DNA TGCGCCAGCAGCTGGCCGGGACTAGCAAGTAGCACAGATACGCAGTATTTT.

This clone came up once. The chain recombines TRBV16 with TRBJ1-2, with TRBD1 identical over 7 bases. From germline, CDR1 is KGHSY and CDR2 FQNENV. V gave up 0 bases and J gave up 2 bases; unmatched junction bases: 6. There are 16 residues in the CDR3. CDR3 region: CASSQSAQDRNYGYTF. CDR3 sequence (DNA): TGTGCCAGCAGCCAATCAGCCCAGGACAGGAACTATGGCTACACCTTC.

The gene calls are TRBV15 and TRBJ2-3, with TRBD2 as a possible D gene (7 bases). The CDR3 length is 17 residues. Germline V gene lookup returns CDR1 LNHNV and CDR2 YYDKDF (reference sequence). Trimming removed 3 bases from V and 3 bases from J, with 19 bases in between. As DNA, the CDR3 is TGTGCCACCAGCAGGGAAGCGGGACACGGGAGAACAGATACGCAGTATTTT. Protein: CATSREAGHGRTDTQYF.

This clone was observed a few times. V usage is TRBV7-2 and J usage is TRBJ2-3, with TRBD1 identical over 10 bases. CDR3 length equals 16 residues. CDR1 and CDR2 from the germline V gene are SGHTA and FQGNSA. J was trimmed by 5 bases and V by 1 base; bases with no gene match: 6. The CDR3: CASSLGSGQGEDTQYF. CDR3 sequence (DNA): TGTGCCAGCAGCTTAGGTTCTGGACAGGGGGAAGATACGCAGTATTTT.